One TCR beta chain is described in this entry. The CDR3 spans 17 residues. V lost 6 bases to trimming and J lost 4 bases; unmatched junction nucleotides: 12. CDR1 MDHEN and CDR2 SYDVKM come from the germline V gene. The sample originates from a study of blood T cells in healthy people across ages. Primers used in a second PCR of roughly 6 to 11 cycles were a sample-barcoded 5' primer and a J-beta primer mix. The template-switch adaptor was a 5' adaptor with 12 random nucleotides. It tagged each cDNA molecule. MiXCR was run by TCRdb on the 5' RACE reads, yielding one entry per CDR3 protein. Of 1.5 million to 2 million distinct CDR3 sequences listed, approximately 40% were seen once; the top ten hold more than 20%.

This chain uses TRBV28 with TRBJ1-3; 10 nucleotides line up with TRBD1. The source is a human donor in good health. The specimen sequenced was blood. The CDR3 protein is CASSSGQGDSAGNTIYF. Written as DNA, the CDR3 is TGTGCCAGCAGCTCCGGACAGGGGGATTCAGCGGGAAACACCATATATTTT.